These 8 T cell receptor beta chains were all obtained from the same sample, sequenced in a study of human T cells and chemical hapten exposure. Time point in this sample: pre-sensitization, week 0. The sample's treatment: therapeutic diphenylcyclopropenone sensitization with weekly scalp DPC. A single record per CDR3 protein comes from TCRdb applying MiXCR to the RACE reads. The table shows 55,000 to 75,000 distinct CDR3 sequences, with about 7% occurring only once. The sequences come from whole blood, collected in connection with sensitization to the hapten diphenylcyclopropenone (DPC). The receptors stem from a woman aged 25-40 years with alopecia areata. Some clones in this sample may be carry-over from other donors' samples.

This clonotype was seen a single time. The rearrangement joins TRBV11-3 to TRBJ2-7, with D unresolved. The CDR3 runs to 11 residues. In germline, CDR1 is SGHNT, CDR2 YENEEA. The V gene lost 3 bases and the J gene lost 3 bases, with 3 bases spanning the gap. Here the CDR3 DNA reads TGTGCCAGCAGCTTCCACTACGAGCAGTACTTC. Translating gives CASSFHYEQYF.

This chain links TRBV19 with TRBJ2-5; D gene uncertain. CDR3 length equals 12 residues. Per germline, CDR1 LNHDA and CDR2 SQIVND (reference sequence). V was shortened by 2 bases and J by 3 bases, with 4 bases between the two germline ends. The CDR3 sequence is CASSIKEETQYF. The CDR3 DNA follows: TGTGCCAGTAGTATAAAAGAAGAGACCCAGTACTTC. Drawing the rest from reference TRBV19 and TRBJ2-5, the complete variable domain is DGGITQSPKYLFRKEGQNVTLSCEQNLNHDAMYWYRQDPGQGLRLIYYSQIVNDFQKGDIAEGYSVSREKKESFPLTVTSAQKNPTAFYLCASSIKEETQYFGPGTRLLVL.

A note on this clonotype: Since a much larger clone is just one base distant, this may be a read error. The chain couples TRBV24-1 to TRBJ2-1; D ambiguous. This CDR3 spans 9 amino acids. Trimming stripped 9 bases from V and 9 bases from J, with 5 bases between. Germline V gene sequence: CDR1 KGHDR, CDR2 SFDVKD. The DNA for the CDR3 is TGTGCCACCGCTTCTGAGCAGTTCTTC. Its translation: CATASEQFF.

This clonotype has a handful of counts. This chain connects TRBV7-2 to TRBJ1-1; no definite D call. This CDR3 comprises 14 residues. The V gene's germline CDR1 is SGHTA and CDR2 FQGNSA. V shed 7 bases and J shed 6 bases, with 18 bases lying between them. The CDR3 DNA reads TGTGCCAGCATCTTGCGCCCCGTCGGCTCTGAAGCTTTCTTT. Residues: CASILRPVGSEAFF. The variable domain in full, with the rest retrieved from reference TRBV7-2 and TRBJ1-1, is GAGVSQSPSNKVTEKGKDVELRCDPISGHTALYWYRQSLGQGLEFLIYFQGNSAPDKSGLPSDRFSAERTGGSVSTLTIQRTQQEDSAVYLCASILRPVGSEAFFGQGTRLTVV.

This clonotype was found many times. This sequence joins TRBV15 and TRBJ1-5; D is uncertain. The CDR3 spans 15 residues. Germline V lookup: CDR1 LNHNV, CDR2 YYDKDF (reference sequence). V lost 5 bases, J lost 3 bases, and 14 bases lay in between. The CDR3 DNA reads TGTGCCACCAGCCGGGGAGGAGCTCTCAATCAGCCCCAGCATTTT. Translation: CATSRGGALNQPQHF. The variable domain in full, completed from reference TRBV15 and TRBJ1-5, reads DAMVIQNPRYQVTQFGKPVTLSCSQTLNHNVMYWYQQKSSQAPKLLFHYYDKDFNNEADTPDNFQSRRPNTSFCFLDIRSPGLGDTAMYLCATSRGGALNQPQHFGDGTRLSIL.

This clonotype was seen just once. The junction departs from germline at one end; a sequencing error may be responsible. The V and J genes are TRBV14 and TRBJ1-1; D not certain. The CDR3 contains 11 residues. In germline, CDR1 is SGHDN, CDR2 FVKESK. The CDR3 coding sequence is TGTGTCAGCAGCCGGGCAACTGAAGCTTTCTTT. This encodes CVSSRATEAFF.

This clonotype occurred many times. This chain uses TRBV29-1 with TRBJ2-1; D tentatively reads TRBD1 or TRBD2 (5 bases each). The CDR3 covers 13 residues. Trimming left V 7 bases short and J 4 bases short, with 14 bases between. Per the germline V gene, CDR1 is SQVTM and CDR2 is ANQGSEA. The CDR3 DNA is TGCAGCGACCGGGACGGAGATTACAATGAGCAGTTCTTC. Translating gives CSDRDGDYNEQFF.

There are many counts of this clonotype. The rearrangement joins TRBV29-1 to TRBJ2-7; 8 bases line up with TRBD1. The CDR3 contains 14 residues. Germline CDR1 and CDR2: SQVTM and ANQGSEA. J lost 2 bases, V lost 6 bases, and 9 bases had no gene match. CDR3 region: CSVTGQGPPYEQYF. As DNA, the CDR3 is TGCAGCGTCACTGGACAGGGACCACCCTACGAGCAGTACTTC.